A selection of T cell receptor beta chains follows, all from one sample in a study of blood T cells in healthy people across ages. TCRdb reprocessed the 5' RACE reads with MiXCR, giving one entry per CDR3 protein. The repertoire consists of about 1.4 million distinct CDR3 sequences, with approximately 59% occurring once and the leading ten covering more than 6%. The source material was blood. The source is a man aged 18 to 35 in good health. Both conserved end residues are part of each CDR3. D genes are given only for firm matches. Not every row has a clone size; where given, it reads once, few, many or a size class.

abundance	d_gene	v_gene	j_gene	CDR3nt	CDR3aa
NA	NA	TRBV29-1	TRBJ2-4	TGCAGCGTTCGGGAGGCCAAAAACATTCAGTACTTC	CSVREAKNIQYF
few	NA	TRBV6-5	TRBJ1-2	TGTGCCAGCAGTACGACAGGTTTTAGCTACACCTTC	CASSTTGFSYTF
NA	NA	TRBV6-6	TRBJ2-7	TGTGCCAGCAGTTATATCAGGGACGAGCAGTACTTC	CASSYIRDEQYF
once	NA	TRBV21-1	TRBJ1-2	TGTGCCAGCAGGGACAGCCAGAACTATGGCTACACCTTC	CASRDSQNYGYTF
NA	NA	TRBV20-1	TRBJ2-7	TGCAGTGCTAGAGACCGGGCCGCCTACGAGCAGTACTTC	CSARDRAAYEQYF
NA	NA	TRBV10-3	TRBJ2-3	TGTGCCATCAGTGAAGCCTTAAACCGGGGTTACACAGATACGCAGTATTTT	CAISEALNRGYTDTQYF
few	NA	TRBV5-1	TRBJ2-7	TGCGCCAGCAGCTTATTTACAGGGACGAGACACGAGCAGTACTTC	CASSLFTGTRHEQYF
NA	NA	TRBV10-3	TRBJ1-1	TGTGCCATCAGTGAGTCTCCAGGGGACACTGAAGCTTTCTTT	CAISESPGDTEAFF
few	NA	TRBV19	TRBJ1-5	TGTGCCAGTATAGGGCAGGGATCTTCTCAGCCCCAGCATTTT	CASIGQGSSQPQHF
NA	TRBD2	TRBV27	TRBJ2-7	TGTGCCAGCAGTTTAGTAGCGGGAGCAAGCGAGCAGTACTTC	CASSLVAGASEQYF
few	NA	TRBV29-1	TRBJ2-7	TGCAGCGTTTATGGGGGCGGGGGCCTGCGTTCCTACGAGCAGTACTTC	CSVYGGGGLRSYEQYF
NA	TRBD1	TRBV3-1	TRBJ1-3	TGTGCCAGCAGCCAAGAAACAGGGGCGAACACCATATATTTT	CASSQETGANTIYF
few	NA	TRBV28	TRBJ2-7	TGTGCCAGCAGGGTTAGCGGAACCTACGAGCAGTACTTC	CASRVSGTYEQYF
NA	NA	TRBV29-1	TRBJ1-2	TGCAGCGTTGAAGTAGGGAAGGGGGTTGGGTATGGCTACACCTTC	CSVEVGKGVGYGYTF
NA	NA	TRBV20-1	TRBJ2-5	TGCAGTGCCCGACGGCCAGGACAAGAGACCCAGTACTTC	CSARRPGQETQYF
NA	NA	TRBV28	TRBJ1-2	TGTGCCAGCAGTTTGTGGGTTAGAGGGACACAAAGGGGCCCTAACTATGGCTACACCTTC	CASSLWVRGTQRGPNYGYTF
NA	NA	TRBV5-5	TRBJ2-7	TGTGCCAGCAGCTTGGCTTCAGGGACCTACAATGAGCAGTACTTC	CASSLASGTYNEQYF
NA	NA	TRBV6-5	TRBJ2-5	TGTGCCAGCAGTTACTCGGAAGGTAGCCCCTACAATGAGCAGTACTTC	CASSYSEGSPYNEQYF
NA	NA	TRBV28	TRBJ2-5	TGTGCCAGCAGTTTAGCGGGGCCCCGAGAGACCCAGTACTTC	CASSLAGPRETQYF
NA	NA	TRBV7-2	TRBJ2-7	TGTGCCAGCAGCTTACCTTCGAGATACGAGCAGTACTTC	CASSLPSRYEQYF
NA	TRBD2	TRBV25-1	TRBJ2-7	TGTGCCAGCAGTGCGAGAGTAGCGGGGGTGACCTACGAGCAGTACTTC	CASSARVAGVTYEQYF
NA	TRBD2	TRBV4-2	TRBJ2-1	TGTGCCAGCAGCCAAGTGGCTCAAGCGGGGGCCGACAATGAGCAGTTCTTC	CASSQVAQAGADNEQFF
NA	NA	TRBV4-1	TRBJ1-4	TGCGCCAGCAGCCAACGCGGAGGAGAAGAAAAACTGTTTTTT	CASSQRGGEEKLFF
NA	TRBD1	TRBV2	TRBJ1-1	TGTGCCAGCAGCGACAGGGACGAAGCTTTCTTT	CASSDRDEAFF
few	NA	TRBV4-1	TRBJ2-2	TGCGCCAGCAGCCAAGAAAACACCGGGGAGCTGTTTTTT	CASSQENTGELFF
few	TRBD2	TRBV12-3/TRBV12-4	TRBJ2-5	TGTGCCAGCAGACCAGGACTAGCGGGAGACCCTTTGGGGGAGACCCAGTACTTC	CASRPGLAGDPLGETQYF
NA	NA	TRBV10-3	TRBJ1-2	TGTGCCATCAGTGAGTCGATCCAGGAGAACTATGGCTACACCTTC	CAISESIQENYGYTF
few	NA	TRBV29-1	TRBJ2-7	TGCAGCGTTGCCAGGTGGAGTCTCAACGAGCAGTACTTC	CSVARWSLNEQYF
few	TRBD1	TRBV27	TRBJ2-1	TGTGCCAGCACCTACAGGGGTGAGGGGTACAATGAGCAGTTCTTC	CASTYRGEGYNEQFF